The clone carrying this T cell receptor (beta chain) occurred many times. Amplified TCR beta CDR3 regions came from RNA transcripts. First-round RT-PCR targeting the TCR CDR3 was performed with the HTBI primer set. TCRdb recomputed calls from the multiplex PCR reads with MiXCR, one row per CDR3 protein. The sample records around 340,000 distinct CDR3 sequences, roughly 20% being singletons. The source of the sample is a study of T cells in Graves' hyperthyroidism and ophthalmopathy. Looked up from germline, CDR1 is SEHNR and CDR2 is FQNEAQ (reference sequence). J gave up 3 bases and V 5 bases, and 5 bases lay outside the gene matches. The CDR3 is made up of 14 amino acids.

The sequence was collected from a woman in her forties with Graves' ophthalmopathy. Sequencing input: blood. This chain uses TRBV7-9 with TRBJ1-2; TRBD1 aligns across 8 bases. CDR3 protein: CASSVPDRDYGYTF. The CDR3 DNA reads as TGTGCCAGCAGCGTACCGGACAGGGACTATGGCTACACCTTC.